A selection of T cell receptor beta chains follows, all from one sample in a study of chemoradiotherapy in HPV16-positive cancers. Measured with immunoSEQ multiplex PCR; TCRdb has only the in-frame clones, and not every one. The sample has some 34,000 clones, about 90% seen once. This material consisted of blood, taken from a patient who underwent chemoradiotherapy. The receptors shown here come from a human donor with HPV-associated anogenital cancer. The CDR3 runs from the conserved cysteine through the conserved F or W. Fields, in order: clone size, V gene, D gene, J gene, CDR3 DNA, CDR3 protein. A D gene is named only where the DNA matches it firmly. The size of a clone is reported for some rows only, either as once, few or many, or as a class for expanded clones.

>.|TRBV7-9|.|TRBJ1-2
TGTGCCAGCAGCTTAAGCGCCTGGCATGGCTACACCTTC
CASSLSAWHGYTF
>.|TRBV15|TRBD1|TRBJ1-6
TGTGCCACCAGCCGGGACAGCAGCTCCTATAATTCACCCCTCCACTTT
CATSRDSSSYNSPLHF
>.|TRBV18|.|TRBJ2-6
TGTGCCAGCTCACCACCAGGCGCTGGGGCCAACGTCCTGACTTTC
CASSPPGAGANVLTF
>once|TRBV5-4|TRBD1|TRBJ1-4
TGTGCCAGCAGCTGGGACAGGGGCGGTGAAAAACTGTTTTTT
CASSWDRGGEKLFF
>.|TRBV19|TRBD1|TRBJ1-1
TGTGCCAGTAGTATAGTCTTCCGGCAGGGGGTTAACACTGAAGCTTTCTTT
CASSIVFRQGVNTEAFF
>.|TRBV7-8|.|TRBJ2-1
TGTGCCAGCAGCTTAGCGGGGGCGGGGAGCTCCTACAATGAGCAGTTCTTC
CASSLAGAGSSYNEQFF
>.|TRBV9|.|TRBJ2-7
TGTGCCAGCAGCGTATCTACCGGGGATTCCTACGAGCAGTACTTC
CASSVSTGDSYEQYF
>.|TRBV4-1|.|TRBJ2-7
TGCGCCAGCAGCCAAGATAGACCGCGACCTATCGACTACGAGCAGTACTTC
CASSQDRPRPIDYEQYF
>.|TRBV28|.|TRBJ1-2
TGTGCCAGCGGATTTCGGATAGGTGGCTACACCTTC
CASGFRIGGYTF
>.|TRBV13|TRBD2|TRBJ2-2
TGTGCCAGCAGCTTAGTAAGAATGCGGCGGGGGAGCTCGAACACCGGGGAGCTGTTTTTT
CASSLVRMRRGSSNTGELFF
>.|TRBV14|TRBD1|TRBJ1-1
TGTGCCAGCAGCCAGGAGGGGCACAGGGGGCGCAAAACTGAAGCTTTCTTT
CASSQEGHRGRKTEAFF
>once|TRBV5-4|TRBD2|TRBJ2-4
TGTGCCAGCAGCGATGCAGGGACTAGCGGGGGAAGGCAAAACATTCAGTACTTC
CASSDAGTSGGRQNIQYF
>.|TRBV11-2|TRBD2|TRBJ2-1
TGTGCCAGCAGCCCCCAGGCTATGCGGGGGGGCCGGTCCTACAATGAGCAGTTCTTC
CASSPQAMRGGRSYNEQFF
>.|TRBV7-3|TRBD1|TRBJ1-6
TGTGCCAGCAGCCTGACAGGGGGCGGTTCACCCCTCCACTTT
CASSLTGGGSPLHF
>once|TRBV5-1|TRBD1|TRBJ2-5
TGCGCCAGCAACTCACCGGGACAGGGGGCTTTGGAGACCCAGTACTTC
CASNSPGQGALETQYF
>.|TRBV5-1|.|TRBJ1-2
TGCGCCAGCAGCTTGTACCAGGATGGCTACACCTTC
CASSLYQDGYTF
>.|TRBV30|TRBD1|TRBJ1-5
TGTGCCTGGAGTGGACAGGGAGTTCCTTATCAGCCCCAGCATTTT
CAWSGQGVPYQPQHF
>.|TRBV29-1|TRBD1|TRBJ2-1
TGCAGCGTTGAATGGGACAGAAATGAGCAGTTCTTC
CSVEWDRNEQFF
>.|TRBV10-3|.|TRBJ2-3
TGTGCCATCAGTGAGAAGAGGGTAAACAGGGTCACAGATACGCAGTATTTT
CAISEKRVNRVTDTQYF
>.|TRBV7-2|.|TRBJ2-5
TGTGCCAGCAGCTTAGACGGCAGGGGCGAGACCCAGTACTTC
CASSLDGRGETQYF
>.|TRBV14|TRBD2|TRBJ2-1
TGTGCCAGCAGCCAAGGAGCTGGGACTATTGATTATGAGCAGTTCTTC
CASSQGAGTIDYEQFF
>.|TRBV2|.|TRBJ2-3
TGTGCCAGCAGGCCTCGTCTCGGGTCGAGAACAGATACGCAGTATTTT
CASRPRLGSRTDTQYF
>once|TRBV5-1|.|TRBJ1-2
TGCGCCAGCAGCTTGGTTGCAGGGGAGAATGGCTACACCTTC
CASSLVAGENGYTF
>.|TRBV7-9|TRBD2|TRBJ2-5
TGTGCCAGCAGCTTAAGACTAGCGGGGGGGGGCCAAGAGACCCAGTACTTC
CASSLRLAGGGQETQYF
>.|TRBV4-1|.|TRBJ1-6
TGCGCCAGCAGCCAAGTGGGGTGGTTGGTTTCACCCCTCCACTTT
CASSQVGWLVSPLHF
>once|TRBV4-1|.|TRBJ1-2
TGCGCCAGCAGCCAAAACCCGAACACAGGATTTTATGGCTACACCTTC
CASSQNPNTGFYGYTF
>.|TRBV7-2|.|TRBJ2-2
TGTGCCAGCAGCTCCTATTACAGGCCACCGAACACCGGGGAGCTGTTTTTT
CASSSYYRPPNTGELFF
>once|TRBV4-1|.|TRBJ1-2
TGCGCCAGCAGCCACCTAGCCGCAGGGGTTTATGGCTACACCTTC
CASSHLAAGVYGYTF
>.|TRBV4-3|TRBD1|TRBJ1-1
TGCGCCAGCAGCCAAGATCTTGGGACAGGGCCCACTGAAGCTTTCTTT
CASSQDLGTGPTEAFF
>.|TRBV5-5|.|TRBJ1-1
TGTGCCAGCAGCTTTACAACCCCCCCCACTGAAGCTTTCTTT
CASSFTTPPTEAFF
>.|TRBV29-1|.|TRBJ1-2
TGCAGCGTTGGTTCGGGGGGCGATGGCTACACCTTC
CSVGSGGDGYTF
>.|TRBV6-4|TRBD2|TRBJ2-1
TGTGCCAGCAGCCTCCAGAGCGGGGGGGCCTCCAATGAGCAGTTCTTC
CASSLQSGGASNEQFF
>.|TRBV5-5|TRBD1|TRBJ2-2
TGTGCCAGCAGCTTGCGGACAGGGGGTGCTGGGGAGCTGTTTTTT
CASSLRTGGAGELFF
>.|TRBV27|.|TRBJ1-4
TGTGCCAGCAGTTTATCTCCCCTTAATGAAAAACTGTTTTTT
CASSLSPLNEKLFF
>.|TRBV9|.|TRBJ2-1
TGTGCCAGCAGCCTGACCAACAATGAGCAGTTCTTC
CASSLTNNEQFF